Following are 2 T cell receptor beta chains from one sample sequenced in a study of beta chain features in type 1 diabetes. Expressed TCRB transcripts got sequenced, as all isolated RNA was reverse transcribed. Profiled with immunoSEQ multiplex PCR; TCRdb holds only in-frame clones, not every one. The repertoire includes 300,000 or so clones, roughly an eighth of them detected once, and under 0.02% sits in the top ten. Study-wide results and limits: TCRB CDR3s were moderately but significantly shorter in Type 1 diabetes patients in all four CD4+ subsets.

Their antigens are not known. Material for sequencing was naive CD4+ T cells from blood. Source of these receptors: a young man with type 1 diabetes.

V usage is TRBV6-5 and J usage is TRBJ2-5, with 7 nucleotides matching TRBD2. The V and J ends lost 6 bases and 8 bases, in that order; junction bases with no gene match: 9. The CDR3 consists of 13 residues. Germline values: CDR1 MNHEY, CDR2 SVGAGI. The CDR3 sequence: CASRSGGGLTQYF. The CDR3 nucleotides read TGTGCCAGCAGATCTGGGGGGGGGTTAACCCAGTACTTC.

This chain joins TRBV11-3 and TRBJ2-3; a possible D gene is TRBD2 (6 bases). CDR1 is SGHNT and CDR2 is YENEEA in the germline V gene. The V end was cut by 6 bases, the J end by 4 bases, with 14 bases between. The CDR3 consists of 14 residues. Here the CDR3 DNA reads TGTGCCAGCAGACGGGACTCCAGTTCAGATACGCAGTATTTT. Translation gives CASRRDSSSDTQYF.